The source of this TCR beta chain is a study of technical replicates of blood from several donors. The table came from immunoSEQ multiplex PCR; TCRdb's copy has only in-frame clones and leaves some out. The sample holds about 44,000 clones, over 95% seen once. V lost 4 bases to trimming and J lost 1 base, with 10 bases between them. CDR1 is SGHTA, CDR2 FQGTGA, per germline. The CDR3 totals 14 residues. Sequencing used T cells isolated from PBMCs. The sequence derives from a human donor in good health. The gene calls are TRBV7-3 and TRBJ1-1, with a tentative D call TRBD1 (6 bases). Here the CDR3 DNA reads TGTGCCAGCAGCTCCGTACAGGGGAACACTGAAGCTTTCTTT. Amino acid sequence: CASSSVQGNTEAFF.